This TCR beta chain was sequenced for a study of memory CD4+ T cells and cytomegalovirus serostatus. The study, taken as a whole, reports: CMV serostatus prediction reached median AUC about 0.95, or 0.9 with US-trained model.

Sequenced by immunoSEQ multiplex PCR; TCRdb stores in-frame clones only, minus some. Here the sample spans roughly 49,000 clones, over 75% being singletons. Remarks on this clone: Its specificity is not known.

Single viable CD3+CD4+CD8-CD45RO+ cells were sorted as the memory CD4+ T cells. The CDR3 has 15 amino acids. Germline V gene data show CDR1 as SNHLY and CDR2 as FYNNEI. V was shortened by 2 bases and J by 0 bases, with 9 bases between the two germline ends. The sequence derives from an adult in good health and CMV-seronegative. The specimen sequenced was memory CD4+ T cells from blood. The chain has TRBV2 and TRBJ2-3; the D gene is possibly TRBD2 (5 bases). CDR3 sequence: CASSELAPSTDTQYF. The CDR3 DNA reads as TGTGCCAGCAGTGAACTAGCCCCTAGCACAGATACGCAGTATTTT.